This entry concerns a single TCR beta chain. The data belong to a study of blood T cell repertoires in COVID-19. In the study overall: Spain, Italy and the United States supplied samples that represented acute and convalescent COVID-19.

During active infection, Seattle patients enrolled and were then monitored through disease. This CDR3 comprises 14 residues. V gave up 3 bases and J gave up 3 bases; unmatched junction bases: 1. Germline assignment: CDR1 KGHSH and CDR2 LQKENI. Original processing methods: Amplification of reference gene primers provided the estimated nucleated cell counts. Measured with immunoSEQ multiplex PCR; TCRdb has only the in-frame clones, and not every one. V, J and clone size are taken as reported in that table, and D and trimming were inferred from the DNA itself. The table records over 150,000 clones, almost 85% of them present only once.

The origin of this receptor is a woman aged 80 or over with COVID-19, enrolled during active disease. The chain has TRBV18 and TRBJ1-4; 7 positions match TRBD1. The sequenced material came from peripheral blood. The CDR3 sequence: CASSPGTANEKLFF. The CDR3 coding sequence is TGTGCCAGCTCACCCGGGACAGCTAATGAAAAACTGTTTTTT. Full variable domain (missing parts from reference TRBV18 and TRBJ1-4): NAGVMQNPRHLVRRRGQEARLRCSPMKGHSHVYWYRQLPEEGLKFMVYLQKENIIDESGMPKERFSAEFPKEGPSILRIQQVVRGDSAAYFCASSPGTANEKLFFGSGTQLSVL.